The T cell receptor beta chain under discussion was sequenced for a study of T cell repertoires in cytomegalovirus infection. Across the whole study: The public TCR beta signatures pointed to both CMV infection and matching HLA type. Study-level points and caveats: Accumulated public TCR beta family frequency recognized individuals carrying CMV together with the relevant HLA. CMV-specific TCR beta clonotypes restricted by HLA-C dominated the ex vivo response.

MiXCR was run by TCRdb on the reads, yielding one entry per CDR3 protein. Of 200,000 to 300,000 distinct CDR3 sequences listed, less than 9.5% are singletons. As to this clonotype: Its matching antigen is unknown.

V was trimmed by 3 bases and J by 7 bases, leaving 12 bases between them. Germline values: CDR1 SGHTA, CDR2 FQGTGA. This CDR3 spans 14 amino acids. This receptor was taken from a human donor in good health (CMV status not recorded). Some clones in this sample may be carry-over from other donors' samples. The sequencing input was PBMCs. The rearrangement links TRBV7-3 to TRBJ2-2; TRBD1 is a possible D gene (6 bases). The chain's CDR3 is CASSLRGNGGELFF. CDR3 in DNA: TGTGCCAGCAGCTTGAGGGGGAACGGCGGGGAGCTGTTTTTT.